These T cell receptor beta chains were read from a single sample in a study of a mutant IDH1 vaccine in newly diagnosed glioma. These TCRs are of unknown antigen specificity. Produced via immunoSEQ multiplex PCR; TCRdb's table is partial and in-frame only. The table includes approximately 110,000 clones, roughly 90% detected once. This material consisted of PBMCs, taken from a glioma patient whose treatment included an IDH1 peptide vaccine. The receptor source for this set is a woman aged 50 to 60 with glioma. CDR3s include the opening cysteine and the closing phenylalanine or tryptophan. Each record gives: V gene, J gene, D gene, CDR3 protein. D genes are given only for firm matches.

TRBV6-5	TRBJ2-2	-	CAAAPLRLNTGELFF
TRBV19	TRBJ1-5	-	CASSIEGIQPQHF
TRBV29-1	TRBJ2-7	-	CSVEGGSGYEQYF
TRBV5-1	TRBJ2-5	-	CASSAPRAQETQHF
TRBV9	TRBJ1-1	TRBD1	CASSPRQGARGTEAFF
TRBV5-1	TRBJ1-4	-	CASSSEANEKLFF
TRBV19	TRBJ1-5	TRBD1	CATRTGLDSNQPQHF
TRBV5-1	TRBJ1-1	-	CASSRSLREHTEAFF
TRBV5-4	TRBJ1-6	TRBD1	CASTGTENSPLHF
TRBV5-1	TRBJ2-7	-	CASSAPGGEQYF
TRBV2	TRBJ2-7	-	CASSEWGAASSYEQYF
TRBV14	TRBJ1-1	-	CASSQAPGGGSEAFF
TRBV4-1	TRBJ1-5	-	CASSRVRGGEPQHF
TRBV29-1	TRBJ1-3	-	CSVEKDTGNTIYF
TRBV20-1	TRBJ2-7	TRBD2	CSAERESEQYF
TRBV9	TRBJ2-2	-	CASSRTNTGELFF
TRBV19	TRBJ1-2	-	CASSIGVVYWGSEDYGYTF
TRBV5-1	TRBJ2-1	-	CASSLGGEWNEQFF
TRBV6-5	TRBJ1-3	-	CASSSQGLAGNTIYF
TRBV28	TRBJ2-7	TRBD1	CASSLAHRGSYEQYF
TRBV7-2	TRBJ2-3	-	CASSLGMRADTQYF
TRBV10-1	TRBJ1-4	TRBD1	CAHLSGTGPTNEKLFF
TRBV19	TRBJ2-1	-	CASKDPGWVDEQFF
TRBV30	TRBJ2-5	TRBD2	CAWSRLAQETQYF
TRBV9	TRBJ2-7	TRBD1	CASSPHRGTYEQYF
TRBV5-6	TRBJ2-5	TRBD1	CASLKQGVQETQYF
TRBV30	TRBJ2-1	TRBD1	CAWTHRGQGGSNEQFF
TRBV29-1	TRBJ1-2	-	CSVEDFDPRYGYTF
TRBV28	TRBJ1-1	-	CASSLQGNTEAFF
TRBV6-5	TRBJ2-1	-	CASSYSPGLGGNEQFF
TRBV27	TRBJ2-1	-	CASSLRGRFNEQFF
TRBV7-2	TRBJ2-6	TRBD2	CASSLGLAGGLGANVLTF
TRBV7-9	TRBJ2-7	-	CASSLVYEQYF
TRBV6-1	TRBJ2-3	TRBD2	CASSERYSGSSDTQYF
TRBV6-1	TRBJ1-1	-	CASSGTLNTEAFF
TRBV27	TRBJ2-7	-	CASSAPGRHYEQYF
TRBV7-9	TRBJ2-7	-	CASTLSGLQEQYF
TRBV27	TRBJ2-1	-	CASKWGGGNEQFF
TRBV7-8	TRBJ1-5	TRBD1	CASSSDRGQPQHF
TRBV11-1	TRBJ2-7	TRBD2	CASSLGLAGVYEQYF
TRBV7-9	TRBJ2-5	TRBD1	CASSLGTGGLGETQYF
TRBV27	TRBJ2-7	-	CASSPWSRSYEQYF
TRBV7-3	TRBJ2-7	TRBD1	CASSSGTGYEQYF
TRBV28	TRBJ1-1	TRBD1	CASTRGRTGPAFF
TRBV6-5	TRBJ1-1	-	CASNSLRSPNTEAFF
TRBV18	TRBJ2-5	TRBD1	CASSPRQGAHGETQYF
TRBV5-6	TRBJ1-1	-	CASSFGVGDTEAFF
TRBV18	TRBJ1-3	-	CASSPGGFGGNTIYF
TRBV20-1	TRBJ2-7	TRBD1	CSARTGGEQYF
TRBV7-9	TRBJ1-2	-	CASSSGRFNYGYTF
TRBV30	TRBJ1-1	TRBD1	CAYTGATEAFF